This TCR beta chain comes out of a study of shared clonotypes between healthy human individuals. Study-level points and caveats: Among the subsets, naive ones generally showed larger estimated richness than memory ones. Despite large depth, rarefaction showed incomplete sorted-subset sequencing.

This table comes from immunoSEQ multiplex PCR, and its TCRdb copy is limited to in-frame clones, with some not included. This table holds some 1.5 million clones, roughly 96% found once. Germline values: CDR1 SGHTA, CDR2 FQGNSA. Trimming cost V 10 bases and J 1 base, with 24 bases left between them. The CDR3 is 17 residues long. With regard to this clone: Antigen unknown.

This receptor was identified in a man younger than 40 in good health. The sample comprised naive CD4+ T cells sorted from blood. Indicated subset: CD45RA+ positively selected. The chain recombines TRBV7-2 with TRBJ2-3; tentative D call: TRBD2 (7 bases). CDR3 coding DNA: TGTGCCACCACCCTCGGCCAGCGCGGGGGCGGCACAGATACGCAGTATTTT. This gives the protein CATTLGQRGGGTDTQYF.